The present TCR beta chain was sequenced within a study of OX40 agonist ivuxolimab in advanced cancers. Study-level information: Administration of intravenous ivuxolimab to patients occurred every 2 weeks at 0.01 to 10 mg/kg. Patients with prior anti-PD-1, anti-PD-L1 or anti-CTLA-4 therapy were eligible; approximately 40% had some.

Looked up from germline, CDR1 is MGHRA and CDR2 is YSYEKL. V was cut by 1 base and J by 1 base, with 4 bases left in between. This CDR3 is built from 13 residues. Method: immunoSEQ multiplex PCR; TCRdb's copy keeps in-frame clones and lacks some. The profile shows just over 95,000 clones, roughly 89% of them singletons. The sequence was obtained from an adult with an advanced solid tumor such as melanoma, head and neck, liver or kidney cancer. The specimen was CD4+ or CD8+ T cells sorted from blood, collected in a trial of the OX40 agonist ivuxolimab. The chain employs TRBV4-1 and TRBJ1-1; D gene ambiguous. The CDR3 region is CASSQAGNTEAFF. In DNA, the CDR3 is TGCGCCAGCAGCCAAGCGGGGAACACTGAAGCTTTCTTT.